This T cell receptor beta chain was identified during a study of preoperative IRX-2 immunotherapy in early breast cancer. CDR3 size: 15 residues. V shed 5 bases and J 3 bases; nucleotides not matched to a gene: 7. Germline V gene sequence: CDR1 SGHAT, CDR2 FQNNGV. Assay used: immunoSEQ multiplex PCR; TCRdb lists only in-frame clones, some missing. The table includes some 13,000 clones, roughly 91% detected once. Treatment defined: preoperative locoregional IRX-2 cytokine immunotherapy. This receptor was identified in a human donor with breast cancer. Sample acquisition took place from a patient treated with IRX-2 immunotherapy. The J gene is TRBJ2-5, the V gene TRBV11-2, with 9 bases matching TRBD2. The CDR3 spells CASSTPPSGEETQYF. In DNA, the CDR3 is TGTGCCAGCAGCACCCCCCCTAGCGGGGAAGAGACCCAGTACTTC.